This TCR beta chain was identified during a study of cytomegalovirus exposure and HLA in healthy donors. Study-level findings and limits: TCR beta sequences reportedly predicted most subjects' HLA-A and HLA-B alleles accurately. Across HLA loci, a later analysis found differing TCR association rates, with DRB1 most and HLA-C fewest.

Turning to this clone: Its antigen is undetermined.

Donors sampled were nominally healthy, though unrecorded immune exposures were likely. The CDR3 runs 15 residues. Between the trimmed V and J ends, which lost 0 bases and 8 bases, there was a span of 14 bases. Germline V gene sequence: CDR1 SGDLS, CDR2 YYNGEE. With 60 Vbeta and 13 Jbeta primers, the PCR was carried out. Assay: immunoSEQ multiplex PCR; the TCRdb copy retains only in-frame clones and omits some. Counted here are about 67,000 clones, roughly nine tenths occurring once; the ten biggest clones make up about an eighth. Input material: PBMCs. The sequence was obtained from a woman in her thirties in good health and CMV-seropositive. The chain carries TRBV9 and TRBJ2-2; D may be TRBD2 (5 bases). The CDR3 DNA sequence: TGTGCCAGCAGCGTAGGAGGCGGGTTGGGGGGGGAGCTGTTTTTT. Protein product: CASSVGGGLGGELFF.